These 6 T cell receptor beta chains were sequenced from one sample in a study of OX40 agonist ivuxolimab in advanced cancers. Method: immunoSEQ multiplex PCR; TCRdb's copy keeps in-frame clones and lacks some. The data show around 95,000 clones, with about 91% seen just once and about 0.49% held by the top ten. The source was CD4+ or CD8+ T cells sorted from blood, collected in a trial of the OX40 agonist ivuxolimab. These receptors were obtained from an adult with an advanced solid tumor such as melanoma, head and neck, liver or kidney cancer.

V gene TRBV4-3 combines with J gene TRBJ1-2; D is unresolved. V lost 4 bases and J lost 5, with 11 bases in between. From germline, CDR1 is LGHNA and CDR2 YSLEER. This CDR3 is 13 amino acids long. The CDR3: CASSLLGGYGYTF. Here the CDR3 DNA reads TGCGCCAGCAGCCTCCTTGGCGGTTATGGCTACACCTTC.

This chain connects TRBV7-9 to TRBJ1-3; 9 nucleotides match TRBD1. The germline CDR1 and CDR2 sequences are SEHNR and FQNEAQ (reference sequence). J gave up 7 bases and V 3 bases, and 1 base lay outside the gene matches. The CDR3 totals 13 residues. The CDR3 spells CASSLGQGNTIYF. The CDR3 nucleotides are TGTGCCAGCAGCTTGGGACAGGGTAACACCATATATTTT.

CDR3 sequence: CSASSNMQYF. CDR3 bases: TGCAGTGCCTCTTCGAACATGCAGTATTTT. The rearrangement joins TRBV20-1 to TRBJ2-3; D remains unclear. The CDR3 covers 10 residues. Per the germline V gene, CDR1 is DFQATT and CDR2 is SNEGSKA (reference sequence). V was trimmed by 6 bases and J by 11 bases, leaving 12 bases between them.

The rearrangement uses TRBV5-4 and TRBJ2-7; 10 bases are shared with TRBD1. The CDR3 runs to 15 residues. CDR1 SGHNT and CDR2 YYREEE come from the germline V gene (reference sequence). J lost 3 bases, V lost 5 bases, and 8 bases had no gene match. CDR3 loop: CASSPGQGPYYEQYF. CDR3 nucleotides: TGTGCCAGCAGTCCGGGACAGGGGCCGTACTACGAGCAGTACTTC.

The gene calls are TRBV7-2 and TRBJ2-1, with 7 bases matching TRBD2. CDR3 length equals 16 residues. Germline CDR1 reads SGHTA; CDR2 reads FQGNSA. V trimming: 2 bases; J trimming: 5 bases; junction bases outside the gene matches: 9. CDR3 DNA sequence: TGTGCCAGCAGCTTATATGGACCGGGAGGCAACAATGAGCAGTTCTTC. Translating it yields CASSLYGPGGNNEQFF.

In this sample, this clone turned up a few times. CDR3 coding DNA: TGTGCCACCAGCAGAGACAGGGGTCCCCACGAGCAGTACTTC. This sequence encodes CATSRDRGPHEQYF. The J gene is TRBJ2-7, the V gene TRBV15; TRBD1 might be the D (6 bases). Germline V gene sequence: CDR1 LNHNV, CDR2 YYDKDF (reference sequence). There are 14 residues in the CDR3. The germline V and J ends were trimmed by 0 bases and 5 bases, with 11 bases remaining between them.